The 14 T cell receptor beta chains in this list originate from one sample, sequenced in a study of shared clonotypes between healthy human individuals. Repertoires were generated with immunoSEQ multiplex PCR, while TCRdb's copy carries only in-frame clones and drops some. The repertoire holds about 2.1 million clones, with just under 95% as singletons. The naive CD8 population came from CD45RO-negative cells selected for CCR7, without terminally differentiated effector memory CD45RA+ cells. The specimen sequenced was naive CD8+ T cells from PBMCs. The receptors shown here come from a man between 18 and 29 years old in good health. Some clones in this sample may be carry-over from other donors' samples.

The chain combines TRBV10-3 with TRBJ2-3, with a possible D match to TRBD2 (6 bases). Looked up from germline, CDR1 is ENHRY and CDR2 is SYGVKD. Trimming cost V 2 bases and J 0 bases, with 21 bases left between them. The CDR3 loop spans 19 amino acids. The CDR3 reads CAISERAGSGFQSTDTQYF. The CDR3 region has the DNA TGTGCCATCAGTGAGAGGGCGGGAAGTGGCTTCCAAAGCACAGATACGCAGTATTTT.

The rearrangement joins TRBV5-4 to TRBJ2-7; 9 bases map to TRBD2. CDR1 is SGHNT, CDR2 YYREEE, per germline (reference sequence). The CDR3 runs 16 residues. The ends lost 4 bases at V and 5 bases at J; junction bases unmatched: 13. The CDR3 region has the DNA TGTGCCAGCAGCCCCATTTCTGCGGGAGGGCCTCACGAGCAGTACTTC. Protein sequence: CASSPISAGGPHEQYF.

This clone was counted once. V and J are TRBV29-1 and TRBJ1-1; TRBD1 aligns across 8 bases. From germline, CDR1 is SQVTM and CDR2 ANQGSEA. This CDR3 is built from 15 residues. J gave up 7 bases and V 2 bases, and 12 bases lay outside the gene matches. The CDR3, as DNA: TGCAGCGTTGAAAGAGGGCAGACAGGGGAAGATGAAGCTTTCTTT. Its translation: CSVERGQTGEDEAFF.

The CDR3 sequence: CASSVHKGYEQYF. The CDR3 nucleotides are TGTGCCAGCAGCGTACACAAGGGCTACGAGCAGTACTTC. This chain uses TRBV9 with TRBJ2-7, with D unclear. The CDR3 length is 13 residues. The V end lost 1 base, the J end lost 3 bases, and 8 bases lay between the germline ends. Per the germline V gene, CDR1 is SGDLS and CDR2 is YYNGEE.

The gene calls are TRBV29-1 and TRBJ1-1; D uncertain. V was cut by 5 bases and J by 1 base, with 8 bases left in between. The CDR3 is made up of 12 amino acids. Germline values: CDR1 SQVTM, CDR2 ANQGSEA. The CDR3 DNA reads TGCAGCGTTTTGCAGGAGAACACTGAAGCTTTCTTT. This encodes CSVLQENTEAFF.

CDR3 loop: CASSLPIQRASYGYTF. As DNA, the CDR3 is TGTGCCAGCAGCTTACCAATCCAACGGGCCAGCTATGGCTACACCTTC. The rearrangement links TRBV7-9 to TRBJ1-2, with unresolved D. Germline V lookup: CDR1 SEHNR, CDR2 FQNEAQ (reference sequence). Trimming cost V 2 bases and J 4 bases, with 17 bases left between them. This CDR3 is built from 16 residues.

V and J are TRBV7-7 and TRBJ2-3; possible D gene TRBD1, 5 bases. The germline V gene encodes CDR1 SSHAT and CDR2 FNYEAQ (reference sequence). The length of the CDR3 is 13 residues. V was pared by 5 bases and J by 5 bases, with 11 bases between. The CDR3, as DNA: TGTGCCAGCAGCGTGGGGCGGATAGATACGCAGTATTTT. It yields the protein CASSVGRIDTQYF.

The J gene is TRBJ2-7, the V gene TRBV7-9, with 7 bases fitting TRBD2. With 1 base clipped from V and 0 bases from J, the junction kept 3 bases outside the gene matches. The CDR3 extends over 15 amino acids. CDR1 SEHNR and CDR2 FQNEAQ come from the germline V gene (reference sequence). CDR3 sequence reads: CASSLGGGTSYEQYF. CDR3 sequence (DNA): TGTGCCAGCAGCTTAGGGGGAGGGACCTCCTACGAGCAGTACTTC.

The V call is TRBV29-1, the J call TRBJ2-7; D call uncertain. CDR1 is SQVTM and CDR2 is ANQGSEA in the germline V gene. Trimming pared 5 bases from V and 6 bases from J, leaving 14 bases between. This CDR3 contains 12 residues. The CDR3 DNA follows: TGCAGCGTTCTCGGGCCCGACGGCGAGCAGTACTTC. It encodes CSVLGPDGEQYF.

The chain's CDR3 is CASSFHPGLSNQPQHF. In DNA, the CDR3 is TGTGCCAGCAGTTTCCATCCGGGCCTCTCCAATCAGCCCCAGCATTTT. This chain uses TRBV28 with TRBJ1-5; D unclear. Per the germline V gene, CDR1 is MDHEN and CDR2 is SYDVKM. Trimming took off 3 bases at V and 3 bases at J, with 15 bases between the two ends. This CDR3 contains 16 residues.

This clone was recorded only once. The chain joins TRBV7-7 to TRBJ1-1; no definite D call. Per germline, CDR1 SSHAT and CDR2 FNYEAQ (reference sequence). V shed 4 bases and J shed 0 bases, with 6 bases lying between them. The CDR3 spans 13 residues. DNA of the CDR3: TGTGCCAGCAGCTCAACAATGAACACTGAAGCTTTCTTT. This encodes CASSSTMNTEAFF.

This clone is a singleton in its sample. The chain combines TRBV27 with TRBJ2-1; possibly TRBD1 for D (5 bases). Trimming took 2 bases from V and 4 from J, leaving 12 bases between them. Looked up from germline, CDR1 is MNHEY and CDR2 is SMNVEV (reference sequence). This CDR3 region has 15 residues. CDR3 residues: CASSLTGPLYNEQFF. The CDR3 DNA reads as TGTGCCAGCAGTTTAACAGGACCCTTATACAATGAGCAGTTCTTC.

DNA for the CDR3: TGCGCCAGCAGCCCGAGGGGGCTGAACACTGAAGCTTTCTTT. Amino acid sequence: CASSPRGLNTEAFF. The rearrangement links TRBV4-1 to TRBJ1-1, with 7 bases aligning to TRBD1. Trimming removed 4 bases from V and 0 bases from J; junction bases left unmatched: 2. CDR1 is MGHRA and CDR2 is YSYEKL in the germline V gene. CDR3 length equals 14 residues.

Of note for this clone: Different DNA sequences within this sample yield the same CDR3. The chain has TRBV27 and TRBJ2-1; D gene unclear. CDR1 is MNHEY, CDR2 SMNVEV, per germline (reference sequence). Trimming left V 2 bases short and J 5 bases short, with 7 bases between. The CDR3 loop spans 13 amino acids. The CDR3 DNA reads TGTGCCAGCAGTTTAAGTAGAAACAATGAGCAGTTCTTC. Amino acid sequence: CASSLSRNNEQFF.